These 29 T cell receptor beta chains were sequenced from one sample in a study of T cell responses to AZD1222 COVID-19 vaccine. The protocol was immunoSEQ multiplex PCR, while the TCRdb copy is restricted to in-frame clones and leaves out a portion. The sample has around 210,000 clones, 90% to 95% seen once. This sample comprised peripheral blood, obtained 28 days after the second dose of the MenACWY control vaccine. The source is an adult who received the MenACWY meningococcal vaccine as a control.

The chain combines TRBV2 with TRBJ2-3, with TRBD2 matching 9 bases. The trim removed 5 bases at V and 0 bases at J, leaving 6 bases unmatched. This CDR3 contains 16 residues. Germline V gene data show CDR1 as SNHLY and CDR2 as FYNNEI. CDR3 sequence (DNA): TGTGCCAGCAGTTCCTTTAGCGGGGGAAGCACAGATACGCAGTATTTT. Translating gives CASSSFSGGSTDTQYF.

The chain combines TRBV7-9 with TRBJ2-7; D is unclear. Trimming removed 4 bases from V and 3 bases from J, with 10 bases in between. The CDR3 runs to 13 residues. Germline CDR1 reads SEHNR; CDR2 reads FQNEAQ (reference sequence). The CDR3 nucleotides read TGTGCCAGCAGCTCTCGACAACTCTACGAGCAGTACTTC. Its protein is CASSSRQLYEQYF.

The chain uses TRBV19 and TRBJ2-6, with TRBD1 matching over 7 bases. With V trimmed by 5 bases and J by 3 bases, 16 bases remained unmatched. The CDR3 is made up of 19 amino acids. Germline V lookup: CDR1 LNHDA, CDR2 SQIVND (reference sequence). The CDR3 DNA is TGTGCCAGTAGTGCCTTGCCCGGGACAGTCAGCTATGGGGCCAACGTCCTGACTTTC. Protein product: CASSALPGTVSYGANVLTF.

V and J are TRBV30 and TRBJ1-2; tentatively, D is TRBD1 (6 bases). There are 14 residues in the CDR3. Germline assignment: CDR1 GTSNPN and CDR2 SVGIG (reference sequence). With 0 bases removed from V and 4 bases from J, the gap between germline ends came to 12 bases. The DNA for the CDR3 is TGTGCCTGGAGTGTACAGGGAGGCGGCTATGGCTACACCTTC. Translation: CAWSVQGGGYGYTF.

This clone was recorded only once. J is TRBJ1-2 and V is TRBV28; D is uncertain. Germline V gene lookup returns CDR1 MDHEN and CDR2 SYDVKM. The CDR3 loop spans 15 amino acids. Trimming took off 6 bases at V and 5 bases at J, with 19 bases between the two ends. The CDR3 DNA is TGTGCCAGCAGCTTAAGCCCCTTGTCTCATTATGGCTACACCTTC. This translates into CASSLSPLSHYGYTF.

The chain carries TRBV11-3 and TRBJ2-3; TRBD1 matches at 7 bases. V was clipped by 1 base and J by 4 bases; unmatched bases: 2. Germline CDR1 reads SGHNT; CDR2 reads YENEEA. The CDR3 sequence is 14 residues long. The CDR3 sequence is CASSLGQGPDTQYF. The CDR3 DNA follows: TGTGCCAGCAGCTTAGGACAGGGCCCAGATACGCAGTATTTT. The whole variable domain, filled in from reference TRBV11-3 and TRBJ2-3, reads EAGVVQSPRYKIIEKKQPVAFWCNPISGHNTLYWYLQNLGQGPELLIRYENEEAVDDSQLPKDRFSAERLKGVDSTLKIQPAELGDSAVYLCASSLGQGPDTQYFGPGTRLTVL.

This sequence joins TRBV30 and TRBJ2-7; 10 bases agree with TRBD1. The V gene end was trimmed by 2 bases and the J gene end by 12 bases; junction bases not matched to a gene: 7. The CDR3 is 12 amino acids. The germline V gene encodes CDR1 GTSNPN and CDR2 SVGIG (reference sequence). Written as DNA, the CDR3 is TGTGCCTGGAGTACAGGGACAGGGGACACGTACTTC. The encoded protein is CAWSTGTGDTYF.

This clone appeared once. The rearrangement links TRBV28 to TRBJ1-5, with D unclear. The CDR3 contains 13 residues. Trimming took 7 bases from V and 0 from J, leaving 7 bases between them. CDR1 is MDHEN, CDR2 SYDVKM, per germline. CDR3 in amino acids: CASNRDSNQPQHF. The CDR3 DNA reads TGTGCCAGCAACAGAGATAGCAATCAGCCCCAGCATTTT.

CDR3 coding DNA: TGTGCCACCTTTAACAGGAACACTGAAGCTTTCTTT. This gives the protein CATFNRNTEAFF. The V call is TRBV10-3, the J call TRBJ1-1; D not resolved. Germline-derived CDR1 and CDR2 are ENHRY and SYGVKD. V was cut by 10 bases and J by 1 base, with 10 bases left in between. This CDR3 spans 12 amino acids.

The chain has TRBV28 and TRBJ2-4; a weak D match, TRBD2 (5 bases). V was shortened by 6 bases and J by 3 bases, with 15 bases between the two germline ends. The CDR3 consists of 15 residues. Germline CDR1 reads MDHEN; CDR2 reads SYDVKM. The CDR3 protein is CASSQTGIDKNIQYF. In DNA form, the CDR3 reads TGTGCCAGCAGCCAAACGGGGATCGACAAAAACATTCAGTACTTC.

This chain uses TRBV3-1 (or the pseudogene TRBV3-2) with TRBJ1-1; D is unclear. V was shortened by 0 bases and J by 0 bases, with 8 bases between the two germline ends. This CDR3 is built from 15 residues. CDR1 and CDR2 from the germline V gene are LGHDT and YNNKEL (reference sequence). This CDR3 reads CASSQDSDMNTEAFF. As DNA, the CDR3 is TGTGCCAGCAGCCAAGACAGCGATATGAACACTGAAGCTTTCTTT.

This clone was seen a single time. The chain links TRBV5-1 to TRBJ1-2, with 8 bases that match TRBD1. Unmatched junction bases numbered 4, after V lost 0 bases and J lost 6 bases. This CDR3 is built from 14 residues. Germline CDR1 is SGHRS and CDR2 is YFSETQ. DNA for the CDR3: TGCGCCAGCAGCTTGGCCGACAGGGGCCATGGCTACACCTTC. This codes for CASSLADRGHGYTF. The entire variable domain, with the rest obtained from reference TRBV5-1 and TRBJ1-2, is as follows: KAGVTQTPRYLIKTRGQQVTLSCSPISGHRSVSWYQQTPGQGLQFLFEYFSETQRNKGNFPGRFSGRQFSNSRSEMNVSTLELGDSALYLCASSLADRGHGYTFGSGTRLTVV.

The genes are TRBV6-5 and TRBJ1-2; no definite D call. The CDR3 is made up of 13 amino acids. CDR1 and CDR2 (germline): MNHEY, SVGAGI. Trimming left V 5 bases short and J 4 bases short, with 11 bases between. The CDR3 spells CASSPGPIYGYTF. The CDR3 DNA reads TGTGCCAGCAGTCCCGGTCCCATCTATGGCTACACCTTC.

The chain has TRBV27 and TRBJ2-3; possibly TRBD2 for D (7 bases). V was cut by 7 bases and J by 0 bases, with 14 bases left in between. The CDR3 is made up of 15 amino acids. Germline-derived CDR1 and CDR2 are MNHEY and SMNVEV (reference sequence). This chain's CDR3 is CASNRASGSTDTQYF. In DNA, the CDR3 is TGTGCCAGCAACAGGGCTAGCGGTAGCACAGATACGCAGTATTTT.

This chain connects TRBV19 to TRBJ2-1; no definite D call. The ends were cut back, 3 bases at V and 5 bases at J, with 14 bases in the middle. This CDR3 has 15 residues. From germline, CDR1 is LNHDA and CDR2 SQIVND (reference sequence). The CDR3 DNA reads TGTGCCAGTAGTATCGATCAGGATATAGACAATGAGCAGTTCTTC. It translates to CASSIDQDIDNEQFF.

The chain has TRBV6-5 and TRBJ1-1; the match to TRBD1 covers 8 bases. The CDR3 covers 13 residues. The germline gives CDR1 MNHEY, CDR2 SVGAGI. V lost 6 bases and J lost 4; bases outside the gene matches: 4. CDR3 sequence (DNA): TGTGCCAGCAGAAACGGACAGGGCACTGAAGCTTTCTTT. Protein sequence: CASRNGQGTEAFF.

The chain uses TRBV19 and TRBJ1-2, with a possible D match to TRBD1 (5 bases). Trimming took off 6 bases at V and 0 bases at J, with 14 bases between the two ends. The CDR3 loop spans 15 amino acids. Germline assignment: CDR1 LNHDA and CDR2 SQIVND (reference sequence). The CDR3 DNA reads TGTGCCAGTAGAGACAGCCGTAGAGCTAACTATGGCTACACCTTC. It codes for CASRDSRRANYGYTF.

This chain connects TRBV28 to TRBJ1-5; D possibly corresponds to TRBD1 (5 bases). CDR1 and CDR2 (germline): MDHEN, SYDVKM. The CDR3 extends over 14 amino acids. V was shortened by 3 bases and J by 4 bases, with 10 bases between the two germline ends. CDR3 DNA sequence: TGTGCCAGCAGTTTGGACAAAATAAATCAGCCCCAGCATTTT. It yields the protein CASSLDKINQPQHF.

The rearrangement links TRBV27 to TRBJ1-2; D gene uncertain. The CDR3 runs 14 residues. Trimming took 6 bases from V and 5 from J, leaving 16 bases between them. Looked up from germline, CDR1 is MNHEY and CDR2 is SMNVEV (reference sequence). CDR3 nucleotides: TGTGCCAGCAGAGGGCCGCTCCTGGGGTATGGCTACACCTTC. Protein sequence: CASRGPLLGYGYTF.

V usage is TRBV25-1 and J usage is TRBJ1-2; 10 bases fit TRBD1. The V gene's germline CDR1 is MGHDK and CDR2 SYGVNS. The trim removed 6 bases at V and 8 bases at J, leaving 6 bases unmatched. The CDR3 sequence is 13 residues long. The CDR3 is CASSDRGPEGYTF. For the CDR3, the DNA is TGTGCCAGCAGCGACAGGGGGCCGGAGGGCTACACCTTC.

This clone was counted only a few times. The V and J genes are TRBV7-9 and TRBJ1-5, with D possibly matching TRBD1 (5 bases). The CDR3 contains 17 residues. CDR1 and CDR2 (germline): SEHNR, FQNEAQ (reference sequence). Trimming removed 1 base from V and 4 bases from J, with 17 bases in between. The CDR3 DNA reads TGTGCCAGCAGCTTAGGGTCCGGGACCCCGGGGAATCAGCCCCAGCATTTT. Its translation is CASSLGSGTPGNQPQHF.

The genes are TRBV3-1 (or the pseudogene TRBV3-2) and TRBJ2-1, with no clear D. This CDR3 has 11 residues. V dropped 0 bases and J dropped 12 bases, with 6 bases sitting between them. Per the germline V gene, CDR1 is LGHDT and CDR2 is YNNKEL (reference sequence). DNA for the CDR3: TGTGCCAGCAGCCAAGATCGAGGGCAGTTCTTC. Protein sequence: CASSQDRGQFF.

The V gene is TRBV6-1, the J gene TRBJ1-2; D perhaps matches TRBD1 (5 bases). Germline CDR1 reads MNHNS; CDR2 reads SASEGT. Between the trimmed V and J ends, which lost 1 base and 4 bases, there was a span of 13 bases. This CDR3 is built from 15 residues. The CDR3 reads CASSEGGIPGYGYTF. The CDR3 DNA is TGTGCCAGCAGTGAAGGGGGGATTCCTGGCTATGGCTACACCTTC.

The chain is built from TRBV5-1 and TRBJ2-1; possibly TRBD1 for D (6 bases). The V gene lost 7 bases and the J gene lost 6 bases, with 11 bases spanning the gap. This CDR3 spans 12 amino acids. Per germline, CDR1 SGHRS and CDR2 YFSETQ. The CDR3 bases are TGCGCCAGCGGACAGTGGCCCAATGAGCAGTTCTTC. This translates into CASGQWPNEQFF.

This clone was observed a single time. CDR3 sequence reads: CSASEGSPYNSPLHF. The CDR3 coding sequence is TGCAGTGCTAGTGAGGGGTCGCCCTATAATTCACCCCTCCACTTT. The chain has TRBV20-1 and TRBJ1-6; D perhaps matches TRBD1 (5 bases). The length of the CDR3 is 15 residues. CDR1 and CDR2 (germline): DFQATT, SNEGSKA (reference sequence). V was cut by 3 bases and J by 2 bases, with 11 bases left in between.

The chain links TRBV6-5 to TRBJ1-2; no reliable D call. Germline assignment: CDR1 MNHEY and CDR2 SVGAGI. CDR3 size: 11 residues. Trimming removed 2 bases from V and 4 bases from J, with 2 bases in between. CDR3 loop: CASSYGYGYTF. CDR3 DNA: TGTGCCAGCAGTTACGGCTATGGCTACACCTTC.

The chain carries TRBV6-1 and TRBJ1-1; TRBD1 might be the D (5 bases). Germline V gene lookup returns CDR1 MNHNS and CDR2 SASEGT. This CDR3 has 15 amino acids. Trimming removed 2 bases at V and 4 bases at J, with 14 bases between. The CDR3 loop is CASSELTGGVTEAFF. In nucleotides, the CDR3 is TGTGCCAGCAGTGAACTCACTGGGGGGGTCACTGAAGCTTTCTTT.

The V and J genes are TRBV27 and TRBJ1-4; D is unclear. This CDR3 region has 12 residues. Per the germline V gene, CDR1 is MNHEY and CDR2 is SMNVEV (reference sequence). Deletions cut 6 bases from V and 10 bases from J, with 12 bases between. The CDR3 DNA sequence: TGTGCCAGCAGCGGATCAAACGGAAAACTGTTTTTT. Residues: CASSGSNGKLFF.

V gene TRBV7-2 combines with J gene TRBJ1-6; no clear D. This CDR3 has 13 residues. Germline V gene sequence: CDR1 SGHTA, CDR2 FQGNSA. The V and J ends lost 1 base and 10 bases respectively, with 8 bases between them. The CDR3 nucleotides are TGTGCCAGCAGCTTAGTGGGCGGCTCACCCCTCCACTTT. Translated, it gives CASSLVGGSPLHF.